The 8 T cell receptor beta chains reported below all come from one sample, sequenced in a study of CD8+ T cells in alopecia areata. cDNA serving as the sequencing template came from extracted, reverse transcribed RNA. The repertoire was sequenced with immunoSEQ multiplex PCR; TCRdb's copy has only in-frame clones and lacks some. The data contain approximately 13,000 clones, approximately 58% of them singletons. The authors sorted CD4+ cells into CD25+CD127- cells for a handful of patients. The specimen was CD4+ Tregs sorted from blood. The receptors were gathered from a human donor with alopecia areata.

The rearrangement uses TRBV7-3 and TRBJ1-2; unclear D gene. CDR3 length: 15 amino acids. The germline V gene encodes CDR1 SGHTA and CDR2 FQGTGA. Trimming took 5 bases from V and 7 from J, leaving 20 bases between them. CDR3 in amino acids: CASSPLGNSRPGYTF. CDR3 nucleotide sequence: TGTGCCAGCAGCCCGTTGGGGAATAGTCGCCCTGGCTACACCTTC.

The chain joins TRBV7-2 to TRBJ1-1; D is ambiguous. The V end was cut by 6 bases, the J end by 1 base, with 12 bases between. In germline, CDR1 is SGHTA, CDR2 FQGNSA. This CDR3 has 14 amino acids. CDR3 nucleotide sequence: TGTGCCAGCAGTCCCCAGGAAGGGAACACTGAAGCTTTCTTT. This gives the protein CASSPQEGNTEAFF.

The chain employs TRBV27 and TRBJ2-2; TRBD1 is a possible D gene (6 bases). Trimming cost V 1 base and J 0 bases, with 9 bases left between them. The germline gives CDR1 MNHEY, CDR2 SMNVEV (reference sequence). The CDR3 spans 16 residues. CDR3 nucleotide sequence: TGTGCCAGCAGTTTATTGGCAGGGGCGAACACCGGGGAGCTGTTTTTT. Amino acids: CASSLLAGANTGELFF.

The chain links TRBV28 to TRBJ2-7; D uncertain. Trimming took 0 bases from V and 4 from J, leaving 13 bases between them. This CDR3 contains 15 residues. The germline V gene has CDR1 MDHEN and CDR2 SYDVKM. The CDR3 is CASSLWSPVRYEQYF. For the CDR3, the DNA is TGTGCCAGCAGTTTATGGTCCCCCGTTAGGTACGAGCAGTACTTC. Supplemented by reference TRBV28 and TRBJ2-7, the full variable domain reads DVKVTQSSRYLVKRTGEKVFLECVQDMDHENMFWYRQDPGLGLRLIYFSYDVKMKEKGDIPEGYSVSREKKERFSLILESASTNQTSMYLCASSLWSPVRYEQYFGPGTRLTVT.

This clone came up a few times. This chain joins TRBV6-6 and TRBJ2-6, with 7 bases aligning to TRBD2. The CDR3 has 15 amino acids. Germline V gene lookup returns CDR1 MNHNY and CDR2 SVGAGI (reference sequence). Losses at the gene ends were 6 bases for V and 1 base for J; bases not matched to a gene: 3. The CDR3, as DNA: TGTGCCAGCAGCCACGGGGGGTCTGGGGCCAACGTCCTGACTTTC. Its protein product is CASSHGGSGANVLTF.

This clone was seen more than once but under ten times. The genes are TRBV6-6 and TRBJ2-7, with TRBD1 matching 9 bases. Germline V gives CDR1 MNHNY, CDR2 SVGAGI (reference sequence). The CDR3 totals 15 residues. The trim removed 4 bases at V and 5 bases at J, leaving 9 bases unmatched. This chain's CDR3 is CASSSPGTGYNEQYF. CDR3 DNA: TGTGCCAGCAGTTCTCCCGGGACAGGGTACAACGAGCAGTACTTC.

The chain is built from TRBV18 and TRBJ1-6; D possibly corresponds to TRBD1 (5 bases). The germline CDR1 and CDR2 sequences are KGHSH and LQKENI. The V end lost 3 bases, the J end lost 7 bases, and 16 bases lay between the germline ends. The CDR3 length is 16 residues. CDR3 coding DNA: TGTGCCAGCTCACCCATTACATGGGACGGCAATTCACCCCTCCACTTT. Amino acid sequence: CASSPITWDGNSPLHF.

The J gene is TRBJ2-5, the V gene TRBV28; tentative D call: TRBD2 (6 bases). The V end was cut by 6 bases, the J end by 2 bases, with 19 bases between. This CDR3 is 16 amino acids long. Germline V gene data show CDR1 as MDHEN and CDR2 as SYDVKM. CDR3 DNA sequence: TGTGCCAGCAGCCGCCACACGGGACTCGGACAAGAGACCCAGTACTTC. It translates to CASSRHTGLGQETQYF.